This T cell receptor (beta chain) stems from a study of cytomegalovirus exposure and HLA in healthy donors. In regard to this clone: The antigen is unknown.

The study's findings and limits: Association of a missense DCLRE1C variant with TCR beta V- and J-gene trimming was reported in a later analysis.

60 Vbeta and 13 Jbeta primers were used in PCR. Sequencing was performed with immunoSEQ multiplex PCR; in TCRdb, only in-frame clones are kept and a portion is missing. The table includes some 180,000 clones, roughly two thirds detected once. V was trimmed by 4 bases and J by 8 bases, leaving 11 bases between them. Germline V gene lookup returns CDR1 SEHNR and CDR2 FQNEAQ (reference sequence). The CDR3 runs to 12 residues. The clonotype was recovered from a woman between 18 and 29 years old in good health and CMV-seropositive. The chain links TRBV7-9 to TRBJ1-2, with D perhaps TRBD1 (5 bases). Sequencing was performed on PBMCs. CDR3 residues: CASSYGHEGYTF. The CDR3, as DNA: TGTGCCAGCAGCTACGGACATGAAGGCTACACCTTC.